This T cell receptor (beta chain) was sequenced during a study of tumor-infiltrating lymphocytes in primary liver carcinoma. The CDR3 spans 15 residues. The V end lost 1 base, the J end lost 6 bases, and 14 bases lay between the germline ends. Germline assignment: CDR1 SGHNT and CDR2 YYREEE (reference sequence). The template, 500 ng total RNA, yielded TCR beta cDNA made with a constant-region primer. Investigators got TCR beta libraries out of three nested multiplex PCR rounds, done with slightly modified ARM-PCR. In the first two PCR rounds, TRBV1-TRBV30 forward primers were paired with a C-beta reverse primer, and each round lasted approximately 9 cycles. TCRdb re-analysed the multiplex PCR reads in MiXCR, keeping a single row per CDR3 protein. This sample carries 100,000 or so distinct CDR3 sequences, almost 70% of them seen once, and the ten largest clones take 9.5%. The approximately 17-34 mg bulk tissue piece was not sorted before simultaneous RNA and DNA extraction.

The chain couples TRBV5-4 to TRBJ2-1; the D gene is possibly TRBD1 (6 bases). This TCR was recovered from an older woman with primary liver carcinoma and hepatitis B virus infection. The sequencing sample was made of liver tumor tissue from sampling region 5. Documented subset: tumor region T5, tumor centre. CDR3 bases: TGTGCCAGCAGCTTGTCCAGGGGAGTTCTCAATGAGCAGTTCTTC. Translated: CASSLSRGVLNEQFF.